This T cell receptor (beta chain) was sequenced during a study of cytomegalovirus exposure and HLA in healthy donors. Amplification used 60 Vbeta primers and 13 Jbeta primers. TCRdb keeps only in-frame clones here, not all; method: immunoSEQ multiplex PCR. This table holds about 50,000 clones, less than 85% found once. Trimming took 5 bases from V and 0 from J, leaving 11 bases between them. This CDR3 is 14 amino acids long. Per germline, CDR1 MNHEY and CDR2 SMNVEV (reference sequence). The receptor's source is a man aged 30 to 39 in good health and CMV-seropositive. Sequencing was carried out using PBMCs. The chain uses TRBV27 and TRBJ2-7; D perhaps matches TRBD1 (5 bases). CDR3: CASSPQGLSYEQYF. CDR3 DNA: TGTGCCAGCAGTCCCCAGGGCCTCTCCTACGAGCAGTACTTC.